This TCR beta chain was recovered during a study of blood T cell repertoires in COVID-19. Generated by immunoSEQ multiplex PCR, the TCRdb table keeps only in-frame clones and is missing some. The sample has approximately 83,000 clones, 85% seen once; the top ten hold 3% to 4%. CDR1 and CDR2 (germline): MNHEY, SVGEGT. Between the trimmed V and J ends, which lost 2 bases and 2 bases, there was a span of 7 bases. The CDR3 runs 13 residues. The sample taken for sequencing was peripheral blood. This rearrangement joins TRBV6-2 or TRBV6-3 to TRBJ2-7, with TRBD1 as a possible D gene (6 bases). The clonotype comes from a man between 45 and 60 years old with acute or convalescent COVID-19. CDR3 amino acids: CASSYNRAYEQYF. CDR3 nucleotides: TGTGCCAGCAGTTACAACAGGGCCTACGAGCAGTACTTC.